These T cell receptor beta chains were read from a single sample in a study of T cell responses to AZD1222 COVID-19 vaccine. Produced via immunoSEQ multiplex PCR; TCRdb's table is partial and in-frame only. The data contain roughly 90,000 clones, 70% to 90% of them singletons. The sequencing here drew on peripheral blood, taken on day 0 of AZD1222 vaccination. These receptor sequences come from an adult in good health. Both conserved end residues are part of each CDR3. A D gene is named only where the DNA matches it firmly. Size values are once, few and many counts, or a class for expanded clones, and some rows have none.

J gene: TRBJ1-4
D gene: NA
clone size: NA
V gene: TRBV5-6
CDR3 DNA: TGTGCCAGCAGCCTGGGACCTGCAACTAATGAAAAACTGTTTTTT
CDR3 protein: CASSLGPATNEKLFF

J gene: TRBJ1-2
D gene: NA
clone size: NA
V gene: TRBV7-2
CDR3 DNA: TGTGCCAGCAGCTCTAGGAATGACAGGACCGCTGGGGGCTACACCTTC
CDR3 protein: CASSSRNDRTAGGYTF

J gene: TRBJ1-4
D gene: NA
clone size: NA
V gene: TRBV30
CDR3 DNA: TGTGCCTGGAGTCTCTCCGGCGGGAATGAAAAACTGTTTTTT
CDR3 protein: CAWSLSGGNEKLFF

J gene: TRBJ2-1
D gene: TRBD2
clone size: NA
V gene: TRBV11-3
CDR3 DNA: TGTGCCAGCAGCCCCCACGGACTAGTCGATGAGCAGTTCTTC
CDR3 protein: CASSPHGLVDEQFF

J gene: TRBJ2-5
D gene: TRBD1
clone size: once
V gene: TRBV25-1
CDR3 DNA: TGTGCCAGTACAGGGGATTCTGGGGAGACCCAGTACTTC
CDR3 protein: CASTGDSGETQYF

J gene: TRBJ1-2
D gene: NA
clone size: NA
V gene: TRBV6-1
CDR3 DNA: TGTGCCAGCAGTGAAGGGGCGGGACCGTTTAACTATGGCTACACCTTC
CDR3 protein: CASSEGAGPFNYGYTF

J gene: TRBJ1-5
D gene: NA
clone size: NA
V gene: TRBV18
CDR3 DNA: TGTGCCAGCTCAGGGGGGGGCCGTCAGCCCCAGCATTTT
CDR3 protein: CASSGGGRQPQHF

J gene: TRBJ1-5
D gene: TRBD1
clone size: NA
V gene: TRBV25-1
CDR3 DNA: TGTGCCAGCAGTAAGGGACAGGGGCATCAGCCCCAGCATTTT
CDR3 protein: CASSKGQGHQPQHF

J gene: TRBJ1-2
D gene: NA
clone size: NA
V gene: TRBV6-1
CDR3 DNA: TGTGCCAGCAGTGAACGGCAGGGTTTGGATGGCTACACCTTC
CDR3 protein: CASSERQGLDGYTF

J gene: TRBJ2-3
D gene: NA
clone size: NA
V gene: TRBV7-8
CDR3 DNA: TGTGCCAGCAGCCCCGGACTGCAACTCCTCGCAGATACGCAGTATTTT
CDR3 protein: CASSPGLQLLADTQYF

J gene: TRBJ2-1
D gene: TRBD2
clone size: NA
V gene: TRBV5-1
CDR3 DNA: TGCGCCAGCAGCACAAAACTAGCGGGGGTGTTTGGTGAGCAGTTCTTC
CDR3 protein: CASSTKLAGVFGEQFF

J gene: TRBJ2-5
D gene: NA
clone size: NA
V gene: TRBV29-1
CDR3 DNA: TGCAGCTCGAAGAAAGGGGGCCAAGAGACCCAGTACTTC
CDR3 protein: CSSKKGGQETQYF

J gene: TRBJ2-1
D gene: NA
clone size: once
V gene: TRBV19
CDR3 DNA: TGTGCCAGTAGTCCAGGGACCTCGCCCTACAATGAGCAGTTCTTC
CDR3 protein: CASSPGTSPYNEQFF

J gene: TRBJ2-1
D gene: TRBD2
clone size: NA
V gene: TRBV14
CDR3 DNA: TGTGCCAGCAGCCTTAATAGCGGGAGGGCGAGTGAGCAGTTCTTC
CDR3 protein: CASSLNSGRASEQFF

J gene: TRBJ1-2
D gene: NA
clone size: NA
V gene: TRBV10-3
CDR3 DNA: TGTGCCATCAGTTCGGGGCTAAGGGACTATGGCTACACCTTC
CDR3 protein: CAISSGLRDYGYTF

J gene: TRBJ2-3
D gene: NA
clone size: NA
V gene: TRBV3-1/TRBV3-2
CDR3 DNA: TGTGCCAGCAGCCAAGGGGCTATCATCACAGATACGCAGTATTTT
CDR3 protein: CASSQGAIITDTQYF

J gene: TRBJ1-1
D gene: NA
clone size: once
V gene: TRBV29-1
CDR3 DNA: TGCAGCGTTGAACAGGGGCCAGCTATGAACACTGAAGCTTTCTTT
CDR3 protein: CSVEQGPAMNTEAFF

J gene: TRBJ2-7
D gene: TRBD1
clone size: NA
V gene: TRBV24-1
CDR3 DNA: TGTGCCACCAGTGCAGGACAGGGTGGATCCTACGAGCAGTACTTC
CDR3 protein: CATSAGQGGSYEQYF

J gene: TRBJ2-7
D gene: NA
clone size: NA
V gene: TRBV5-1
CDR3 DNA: TGCGCCAGCAGCCTGGGGGAGCCCCCATCCTACGAGCAGTACTTC
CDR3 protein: CASSLGEPPSYEQYF

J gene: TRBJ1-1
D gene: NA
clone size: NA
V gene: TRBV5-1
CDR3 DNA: TGCGCCAGCAGCCCGGGACACTTGAACACTGAAGCTTTCTTT
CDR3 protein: CASSPGHLNTEAFF

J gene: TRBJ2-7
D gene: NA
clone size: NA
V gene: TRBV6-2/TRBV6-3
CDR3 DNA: TGTGCCAGCAGCAAATACCATACGGCCTCCTACGAGCAGTACTTC
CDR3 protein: CASSKYHTASYEQYF

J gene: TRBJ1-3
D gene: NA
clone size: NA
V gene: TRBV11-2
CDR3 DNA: TGTGCCAGCAGCTTAGATCGGGGAATTGGAAACACCATATATTTT
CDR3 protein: CASSLDRGIGNTIYF

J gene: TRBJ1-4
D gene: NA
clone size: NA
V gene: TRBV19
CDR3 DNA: TGTGCCAGCGGACAGTTGGGACGTAATGAAAAACTGTTTTTT
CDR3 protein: CASGQLGRNEKLFF

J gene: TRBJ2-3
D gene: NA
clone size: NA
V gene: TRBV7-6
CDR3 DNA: TGTGCCAGCAGCAGAAGGGACTCGCCGCGAGATACGCAGTATTTT
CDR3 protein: CASSRRDSPRDTQYF